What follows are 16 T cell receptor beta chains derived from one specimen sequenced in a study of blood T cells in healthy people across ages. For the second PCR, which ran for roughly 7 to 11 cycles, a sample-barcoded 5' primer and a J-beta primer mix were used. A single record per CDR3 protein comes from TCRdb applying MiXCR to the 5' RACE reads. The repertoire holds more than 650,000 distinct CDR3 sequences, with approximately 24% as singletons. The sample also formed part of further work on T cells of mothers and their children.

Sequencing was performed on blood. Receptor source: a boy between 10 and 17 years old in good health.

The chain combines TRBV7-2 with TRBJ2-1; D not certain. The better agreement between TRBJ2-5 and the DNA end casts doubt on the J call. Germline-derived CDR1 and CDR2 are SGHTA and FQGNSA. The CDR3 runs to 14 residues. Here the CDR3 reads CASSLDYLQETQYF. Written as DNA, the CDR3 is TGTGCCAGCAGCTTAGACTACCTACAAGAGACCCAGTACTTC.

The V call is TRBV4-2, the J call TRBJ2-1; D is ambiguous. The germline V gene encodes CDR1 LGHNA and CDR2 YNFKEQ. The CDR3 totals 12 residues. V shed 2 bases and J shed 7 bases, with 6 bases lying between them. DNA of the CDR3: TGTGCCAGCAGCCAACGACCGAATGAGCAGTTCTTC. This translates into CASSQRPNEQFF.

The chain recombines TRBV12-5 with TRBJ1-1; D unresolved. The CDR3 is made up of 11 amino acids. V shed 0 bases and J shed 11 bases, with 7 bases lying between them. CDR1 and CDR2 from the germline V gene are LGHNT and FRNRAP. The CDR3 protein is CASGLVGRAFF. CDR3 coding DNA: TGTGCTAGTGGTTTGGTGGGAAGGGCTTTCTTT. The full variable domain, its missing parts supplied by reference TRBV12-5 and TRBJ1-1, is DARVTQTPRHKVTEMGQEVTMRCQPILGHNTVFWYRQTMMQGLELLAYFRNRAPLDDSGMPKDRFSAEMPDATLATLKIQPSEPRDSAVYFCASGLVGRAFFGQGTRLTVV.

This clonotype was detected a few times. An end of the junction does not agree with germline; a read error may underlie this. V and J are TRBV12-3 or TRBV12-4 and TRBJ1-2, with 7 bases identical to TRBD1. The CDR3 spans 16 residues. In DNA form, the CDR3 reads TGTGCCAGCAGTTTTTATTTGTTAGGGGGCAGTGGTGGCCACACCTTC. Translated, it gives CASSFYLLGGSGGHTF.

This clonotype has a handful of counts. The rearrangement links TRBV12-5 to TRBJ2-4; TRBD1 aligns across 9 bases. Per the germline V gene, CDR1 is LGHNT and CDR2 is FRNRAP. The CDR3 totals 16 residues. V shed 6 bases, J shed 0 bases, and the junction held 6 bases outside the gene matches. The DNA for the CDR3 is TGTGCTAGTGGGCCCACAGGGGGCTTAGCCAAAAACATTCAGTACTTC. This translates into CASGPTGGLAKNIQYF.

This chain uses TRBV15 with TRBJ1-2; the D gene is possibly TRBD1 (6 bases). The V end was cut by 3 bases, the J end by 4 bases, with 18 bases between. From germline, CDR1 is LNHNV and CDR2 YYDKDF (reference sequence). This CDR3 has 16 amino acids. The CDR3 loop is CATSSGMGPQGYGYTF. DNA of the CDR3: TGTGCCACCAGCAGCGGGATGGGGCCACAGGGCTATGGCTACACCTTC.

The CDR3 loop reads CASSPRGTSGVVETQYF. CDR3 bases: TGTGCCAGCAGCCCAAGGGGGACTAGCGGGGTTGTAGAGACCCAGTACTTC. The chain recombines TRBV7-9 with TRBJ2-5, with 13 bases aligning to TRBD2. The CDR3 has 17 residues. Germline values: CDR1 SEHNR, CDR2 FQNEAQ (reference sequence). The V and J ends lost 5 bases and 4 bases, in that order; junction bases with no gene match: 10.

The CDR3 region is CSVEGLASGRASTGELFF. In DNA form, the CDR3 reads TGCAGCGTTGAAGGATTGGCTAGCGGGAGGGCGAGCACCGGGGAGCTGTTTTTT. The chain uses TRBV29-1 and TRBJ2-2; 12 positions match TRBD2. The V segment lost 1 base and the J segment 4 bases; nucleotides outside the gene matches: 10. Germline CDR1 reads SQVTM; CDR2 reads ANQGSEA. The CDR3 is 18 amino acids.

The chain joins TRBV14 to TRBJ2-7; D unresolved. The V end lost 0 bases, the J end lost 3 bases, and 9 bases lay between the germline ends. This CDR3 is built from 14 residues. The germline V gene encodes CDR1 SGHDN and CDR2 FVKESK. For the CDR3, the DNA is TGTGCCAGCAGCCAAGAAGGGCCTTTCTACGAGCAGTACTTC. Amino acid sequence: CASSQEGPFYEQYF.

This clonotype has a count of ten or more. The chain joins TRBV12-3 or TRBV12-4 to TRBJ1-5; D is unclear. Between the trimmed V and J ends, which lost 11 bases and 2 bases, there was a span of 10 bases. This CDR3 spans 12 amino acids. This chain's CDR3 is CAVQEGNQPQHF. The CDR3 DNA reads TGTGCCGTTCAAGAGGGCAATCAGCCCCAGCATTTT.

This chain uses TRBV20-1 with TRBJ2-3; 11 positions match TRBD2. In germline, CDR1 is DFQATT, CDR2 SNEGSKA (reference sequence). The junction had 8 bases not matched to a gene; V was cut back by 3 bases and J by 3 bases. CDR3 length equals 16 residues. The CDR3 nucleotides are TGCAGTGCTAGGTCAATAGCGGGAGGGCTTACAGATACGCAGTATTTT. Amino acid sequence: CSARSIAGGLTDTQYF.

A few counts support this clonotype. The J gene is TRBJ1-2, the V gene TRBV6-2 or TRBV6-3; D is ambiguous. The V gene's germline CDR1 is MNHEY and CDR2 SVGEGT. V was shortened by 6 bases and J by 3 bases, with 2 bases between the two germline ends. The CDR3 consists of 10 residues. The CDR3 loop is CASRHYGYTF. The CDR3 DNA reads TGTGCCAGCAGGCACTATGGCTACACCTTC.

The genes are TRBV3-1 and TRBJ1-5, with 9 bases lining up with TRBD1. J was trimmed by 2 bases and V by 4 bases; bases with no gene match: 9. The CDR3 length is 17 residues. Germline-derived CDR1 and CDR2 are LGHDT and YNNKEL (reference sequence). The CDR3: CASSRRDRATGNQPQHF. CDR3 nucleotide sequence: TGTGCCAGCAGCCGCCGGGACAGGGCAACGGGCAATCAGCCCCAGCATTTT. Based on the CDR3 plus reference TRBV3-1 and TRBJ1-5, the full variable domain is DTAVSQTPKYLVTQMGNDKSIKCEQNLGHDTMYWYKQDSKKFLKIMFSYNNKELIINETVPNRFSPKSPDKAHLNLHINSLELGDSAVYFCASSRRDRATGNQPQHFGDGTRLSIL.

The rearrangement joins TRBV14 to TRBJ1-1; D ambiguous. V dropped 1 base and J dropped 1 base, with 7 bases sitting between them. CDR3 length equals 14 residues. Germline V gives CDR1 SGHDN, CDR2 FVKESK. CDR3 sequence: CASSQGPGNTEAFF. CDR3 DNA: TGTGCCAGCAGCCAAGGCCCGGGGAACACTGAAGCTTTCTTT.

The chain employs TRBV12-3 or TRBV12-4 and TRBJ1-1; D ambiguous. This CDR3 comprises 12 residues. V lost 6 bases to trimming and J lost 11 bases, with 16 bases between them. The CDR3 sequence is CASSPRVSAAFF. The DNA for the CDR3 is TGTGCCAGCAGCCCGAGGGTCTCAGCTGCTTTCTTT.

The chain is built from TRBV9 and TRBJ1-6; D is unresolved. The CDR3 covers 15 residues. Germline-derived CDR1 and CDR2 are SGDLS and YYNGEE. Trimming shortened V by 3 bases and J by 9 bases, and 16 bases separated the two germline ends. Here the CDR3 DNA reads TGTGCCAGCAGCGGACCAGATAGTCCCCCTTCACCCCTCCACTTT. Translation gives CASSGPDSPPSPLHF. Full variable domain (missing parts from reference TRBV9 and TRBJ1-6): DSGVTQTPKHLITATGQRVTLRCSPRSGDLSVYWYQQSLDQGLQFLIQYYNGEERAKGNILERFSAQQFPDLHSELNLSSLELGDSALYFCASSGPDSPPSPLHFGNGTRLTVT.